The clone carrying this T cell receptor beta chain has a single count. TCR sequencing covered three patients who responded to pembrolizumab. Some clones are missing from TCRdb's copy, which holds only in-frame ones; the method was immunoSEQ multiplex PCR. This table has about 25,000 clones, approximately 84% appearing once. These data come from a study of PD-1 blockade in mismatch repair-deficient tumors. This CDR3 has 15 amino acids. V was cut by 5 bases and J by 1 base, with 13 bases left in between. Germline loops: CDR1 SGHAT, CDR2 FQNNGV. The TCR was taken from an adult with mismatch repair-deficient cancer. Sequencing used PBMCs, obtained before pembrolizumab treatment. The chain recombines TRBV11-2 with TRBJ2-3; D gene unclear. The CDR3 DNA follows: TGTGCCAGCAGCAGACTCGTCTCGGGCACAGATACGCAGTATTTT. Its protein is CASSRLVSGTDTQYF.